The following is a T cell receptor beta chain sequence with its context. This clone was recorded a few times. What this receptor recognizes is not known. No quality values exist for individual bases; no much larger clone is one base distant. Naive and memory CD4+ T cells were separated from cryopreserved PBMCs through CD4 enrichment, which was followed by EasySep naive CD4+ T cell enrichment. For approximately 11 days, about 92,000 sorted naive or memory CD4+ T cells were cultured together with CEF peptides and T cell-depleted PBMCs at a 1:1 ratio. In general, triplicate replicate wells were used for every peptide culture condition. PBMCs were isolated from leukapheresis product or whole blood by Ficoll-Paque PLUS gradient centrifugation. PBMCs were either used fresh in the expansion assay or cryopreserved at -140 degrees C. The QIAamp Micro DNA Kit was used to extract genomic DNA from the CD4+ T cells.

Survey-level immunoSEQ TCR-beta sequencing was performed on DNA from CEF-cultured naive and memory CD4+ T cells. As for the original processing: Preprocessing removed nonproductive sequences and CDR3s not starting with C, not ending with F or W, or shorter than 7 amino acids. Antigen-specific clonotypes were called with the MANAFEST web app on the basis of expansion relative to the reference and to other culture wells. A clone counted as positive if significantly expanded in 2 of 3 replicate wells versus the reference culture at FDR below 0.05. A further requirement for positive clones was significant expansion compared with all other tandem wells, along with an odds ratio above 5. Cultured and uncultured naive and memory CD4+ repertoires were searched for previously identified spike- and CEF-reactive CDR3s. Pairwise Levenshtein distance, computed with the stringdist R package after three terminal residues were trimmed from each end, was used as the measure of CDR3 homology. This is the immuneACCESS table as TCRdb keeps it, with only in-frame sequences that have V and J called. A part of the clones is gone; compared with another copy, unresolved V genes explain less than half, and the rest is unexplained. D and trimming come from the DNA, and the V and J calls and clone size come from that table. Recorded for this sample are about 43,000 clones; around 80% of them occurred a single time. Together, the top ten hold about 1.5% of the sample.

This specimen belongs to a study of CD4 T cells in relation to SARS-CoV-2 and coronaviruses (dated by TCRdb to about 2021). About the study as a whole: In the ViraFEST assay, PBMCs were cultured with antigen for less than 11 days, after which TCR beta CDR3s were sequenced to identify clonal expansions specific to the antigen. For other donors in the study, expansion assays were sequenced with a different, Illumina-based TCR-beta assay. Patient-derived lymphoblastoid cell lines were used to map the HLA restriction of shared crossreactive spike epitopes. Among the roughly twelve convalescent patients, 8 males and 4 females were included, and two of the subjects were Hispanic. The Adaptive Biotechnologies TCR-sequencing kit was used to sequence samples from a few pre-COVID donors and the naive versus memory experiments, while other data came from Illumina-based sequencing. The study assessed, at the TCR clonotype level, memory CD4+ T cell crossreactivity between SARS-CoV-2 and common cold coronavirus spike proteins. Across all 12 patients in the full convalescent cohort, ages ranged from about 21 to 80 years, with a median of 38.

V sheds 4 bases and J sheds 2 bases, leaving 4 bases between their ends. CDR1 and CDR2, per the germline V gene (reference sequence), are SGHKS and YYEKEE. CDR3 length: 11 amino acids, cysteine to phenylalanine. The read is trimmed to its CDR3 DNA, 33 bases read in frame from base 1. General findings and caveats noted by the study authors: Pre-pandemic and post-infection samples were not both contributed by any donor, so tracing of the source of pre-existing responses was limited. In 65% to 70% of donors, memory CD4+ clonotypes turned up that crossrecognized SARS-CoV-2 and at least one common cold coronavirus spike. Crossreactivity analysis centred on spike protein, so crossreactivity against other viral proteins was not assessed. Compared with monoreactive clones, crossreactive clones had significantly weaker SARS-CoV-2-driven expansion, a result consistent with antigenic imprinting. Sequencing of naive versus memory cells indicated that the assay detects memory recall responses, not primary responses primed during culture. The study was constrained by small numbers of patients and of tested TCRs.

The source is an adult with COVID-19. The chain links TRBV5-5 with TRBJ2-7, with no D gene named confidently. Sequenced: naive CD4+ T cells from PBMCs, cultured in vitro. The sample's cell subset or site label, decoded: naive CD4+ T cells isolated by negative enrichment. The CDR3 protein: CASSRAYEQYF. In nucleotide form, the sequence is TGTGCCAGCAGCAGGGCCTACGAGCAGTACTTC.